This record covers a single TCR beta chain. The antigen it binds to is not known. The sample holds no much larger clone one base away, and base qualities are not on file. The record originates from a study of beta chain features in type 1 diabetes listed by TCRdb under 2018. Looking at the study overall: Patients and healthy donors did not differ in mean age, gender distribution, total cell number or subset yield. A total of roughly 99 million sorted cells were examined across all samples, and the number of cells per subset was strongly correlated with RNA yield. In the study, TCRB repertoires of sorted circulating CD4+ T cell subsets from recently diagnosed type 1 diabetes patients were compared with those of matched healthy donors. Regulatory and stem cell-like memory subsets were obtained from only 8 patients and roughly 8 healthy donors, while naive and central memory subsets were obtained from all 28 donors. What the study reported, not specific to this receptor: At VDJ recombination sites, type 1 diabetes patients had fewer insertions and more deleted nucleotides, which implies abnormalities in thymic rearrangement. Type 1 diabetes patients showed a moderate but significant shortening of TCRB CDR3 length in all four CD4+ subsets. Because cDNA rather than genomic DNA was sequenced, highly expressing activated cells could have been over-represented, although no difference in activation and CD3 levels was found between groups. HLA sub-analyses involved small numbers of individuals, so any influence of HLA type on TCRB rearrangement remained unresolved. The naive, central memory and regulatory TCRB repertoires appeared to resemble one another more closely among patients than among healthy donors. PCR might favor shorter templates, but patient and control samples were amplified and corrected together, so any skew would affect both groups equally.

CDR1 SEHNR and CDR2 FQNEAQ are derived from the germline V gene (reference sequence). CDR3 length: 12 amino acids, cysteine to valine. The only DNA kept is the CDR3, 36 bases in frame from the first base. V and J lose 4 bases and 4 bases, and a span of 8 bases separates them. The entire isolated RNA was reverse transcribed using the High Capacity cDNA Reverse Transcription Kit, and thus expressed TCRB transcripts were sequenced. Naive, central memory and regulatory T cell samples underwent deep immunoSEQ sequencing, averaging around 4 million total reads per sample. Sorted cells were lysed in RLT buffer, and RNA was extracted using DNase-treated RNeasy Micro or Mini kits according to cell number. To prevent cross-contamination, each cell subset was processed individually, whereas patient and healthy donor samples were processed jointly. The immunoSEQ multiplex PCR was used to amplify TCRB sequences from cDNA, yielding 87-bp fragments that span the CDR3 region. Sequencing of the amplicons was done on the Illumina HiSeq platform. On the authors' methods: PCR bias was corrected computationally using synthetic template baselines, and reads within Hamming distance 2 were collapsed, with unmergeable singletons discarded. By aligning reads against IMGT, V, D and J genes, CDR3 length, and insertions or deletions at six rearrangement sites were assigned. Within each subset, clonotype counts were normalized to sorted cell number, after which true diversity and Gini coefficients were computed with the tcR R package. The overlap coefficient, calculated on TCRB nucleotide sequences, was used to measure repertoire sharing. Out-of-frame TCRB sequences from naive cells were analyzed as a proxy for the pre-selection repertoire. TCRdb took this table from immuneACCESS and kept in-frame rearrangements with V and J called. Such tables lack part of the clones; where checked against another copy, unresolved V genes explain under half of the gap, and the rest is unexplained. From that table come the V and J calls and clone size; the DNA was used to work out D and trimming. This sample is represented by some 410,000 clones; about 10% of them were singletons. Of the sample, approximately 0.05% falls within the top ten clones.

From each donor, a single peripheral blood sample of around 120 mL on average was drawn into heparinised tubes. A BD FACSAria II and a panel including CD45RO, CCR7, CD25, CD127, CD95 and CD27 were used to sort naive, central memory, regulatory and stem cell-like memory CD4+ T cells. A purity above 98% was achieved for all sorted populations. PBMCs were isolated immediately by Lymphoprep density gradient centrifugation and stained directly without culture. So that batch effects would be minimized, each experiment stained and sorted samples in pairs, pairing one healthy donor with one patient. The specimen sequenced was naive CD4+ T cells from blood. The cell subset or site label, read with the paper, signifies: true naive CD4+ T cells. The receptor comes from a woman in her late teens or twenties in good health. Recombination joined TRBV7-9 with TRBJ2-7, with no reliable assignment of the D segment. The CDR3 sequence is CASSWQEYEQYV. The DNA reads TGTGCCAGCAGCTGGCAGGAATACGAGCAGTACGTC.